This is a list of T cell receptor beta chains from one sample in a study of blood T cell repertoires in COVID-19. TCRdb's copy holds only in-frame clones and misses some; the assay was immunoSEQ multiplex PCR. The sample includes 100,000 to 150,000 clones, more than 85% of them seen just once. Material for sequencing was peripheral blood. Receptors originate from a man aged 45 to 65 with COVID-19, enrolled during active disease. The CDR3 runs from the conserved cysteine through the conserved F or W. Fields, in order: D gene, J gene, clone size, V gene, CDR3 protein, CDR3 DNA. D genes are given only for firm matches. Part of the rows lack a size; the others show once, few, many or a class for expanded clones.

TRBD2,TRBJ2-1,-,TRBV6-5,CASSQTSGRAGEQFF,TGTGCCAGCAGTCAGACTAGCGGGAGGGCCGGTGAGCAGTTCTTC
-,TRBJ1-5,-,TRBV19,CASSLGGYSNQPQHF,TGTGCCAGTAGCCTCGGGGGATATAGCAATCAGCCCCAGCATTTT
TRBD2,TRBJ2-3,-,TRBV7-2,CASSLVGGRGADTQYF,TGTGCCAGCAGCTTAGTGGGCGGGAGGGGAGCAGATACGCAGTATTTT
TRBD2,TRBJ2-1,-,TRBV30,CACLRTSGYNEQFF,TGTGCCTGCCTCAGGACTAGCGGCTACAATGAGCAGTTCTTC
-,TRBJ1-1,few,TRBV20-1,CSASMPGLNTEAFF,TGCAGTGCTAGTATGCCGGGGTTGAACACTGAAGCTTTCTTT
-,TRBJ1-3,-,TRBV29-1,CSGSRGTGNTIYF,TGCAGCGGCTCCCGCGGGACCGGAAACACCATATATTTT
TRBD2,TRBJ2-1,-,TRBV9,CASTLAGGFSSYNEQFF,TGTGCCAGCACATTAGCGGGAGGCTTTAGCTCCTACAATGAGCAGTTCTTC
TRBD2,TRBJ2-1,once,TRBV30,CAWSRDYLMTQFF,TGTGCCTGGAGTCGGGACTATTTAATGACGCAGTTCTTC
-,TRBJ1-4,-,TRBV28,CASSSPGATNEKLFF,TGTGCCAGCAGTTCCCCGGGTGCAACTAATGAAAAACTGTTTTTT
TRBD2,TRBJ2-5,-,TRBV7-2,CASSFGGGPLETQYF,TGTGCCAGCAGCTTTGGGGGAGGGCCACTGGAGACCCAGTACTTC
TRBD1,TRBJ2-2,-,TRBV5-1,CASMAGTANTGELFF,TGCGCCAGCATGGCCGGGACAGCGAACACCGGGGAGCTGTTTTTT
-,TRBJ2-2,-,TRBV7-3,CASSPGIASNTGELFF,TGTGCCAGCAGCCCGGGGATAGCGTCCAACACCGGGGAGCTGTTTTTT
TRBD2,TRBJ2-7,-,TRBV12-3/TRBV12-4,CASSLTSGNEQYF,TGTGCCAGCAGTTTAACTAGCGGTAATGAGCAGTACTTC
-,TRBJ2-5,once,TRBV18,CASSPRHPETQYF,TGTGCCAGCTCACCACGACACCCAGAGACCCAGTACTTC
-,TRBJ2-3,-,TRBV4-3,CASSQGPGAVVTDTQYF,TGCGCCAGCAGCCAAGGGCCGGGAGCAGTGGTAACAGATACGCAGTATTTT
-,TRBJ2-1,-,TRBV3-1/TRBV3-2,CASSQDRGAGNEQFF,TGTGCCAGCAGCCAAGATAGAGGTGCGGGCAATGAGCAGTTCTTC
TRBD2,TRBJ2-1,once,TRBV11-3,CASSLSGRYNEQFF,TGTGCCAGCAGCTTATCCGGGAGGTACAATGAGCAGTTCTTC
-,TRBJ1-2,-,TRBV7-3,CASSPSGGSGYTF,TGTGCCAGCAGCCCGTCGGGGGGGAGCGGCTACACCTTC
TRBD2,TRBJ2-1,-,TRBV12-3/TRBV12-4,CASSLGLDREQFF,TGTGCCAGCAGTCTTGGACTAGATAGAGAGCAGTTCTTC
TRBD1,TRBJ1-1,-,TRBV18,CASSPGQANTEAFF,TGTGCCAGCTCACCGGGACAGGCCAACACTGAAGCTTTCTTT
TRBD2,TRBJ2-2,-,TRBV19,CASSISALSGGTGELFF,TGTGCCAGTAGTATCTCCGCCTTGAGCGGGGGGACCGGGGAGCTGTTTTTT
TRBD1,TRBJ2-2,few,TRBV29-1,CSVGTGNGGELFF,TGCAGCGTTGGGACAGGGAATGGCGGGGAGCTGTTTTTT
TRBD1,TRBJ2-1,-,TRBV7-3,CASSLTDDRAYNEQFF,TGTGCCAGCAGCTTAACCGACGACAGGGCCTACAATGAGCAGTTCTTC
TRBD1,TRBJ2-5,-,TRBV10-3,CAIGQGETQYF,TGTGCCATCGGACAGGGAGAGACCCAGTACTTC
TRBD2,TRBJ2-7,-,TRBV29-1,CSVEAEDGLAVAGYEQYF,TGCAGCGTTGAAGCGGAGGATGGACTAGCGGTCGCAGGCTACGAGCAGTACTTC
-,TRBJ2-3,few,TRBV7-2,CASSSYTDTQYF,TGTGCCAGCAGCTCCTACACAGATACGCAGTATTTT
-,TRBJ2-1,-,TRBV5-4,CASSFNSGYNEQFF,TGTGCCAGCAGCTTCAATAGCGGTTACAATGAGCAGTTCTTC
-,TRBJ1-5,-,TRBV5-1,CASSLDRGSNQPQHF,TGCGCCAGCAGCTTGGATAGGGGGTCAAATCAGCCCCAGCATTTT
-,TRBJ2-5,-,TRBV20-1,CSGELQETQYF,TGCAGTGGCGAACTCCAAGAGACCCAGTACTTC
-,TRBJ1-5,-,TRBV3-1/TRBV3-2,CASSQDRTEISNQPQHF,TGTGCCAGCAGCCAAGATCGGACAGAGATAAGCAATCAGCCCCAGCATTTT
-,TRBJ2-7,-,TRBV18,CASSPGGYEQYF,TGTGCCAGCTCCCCAGGGGGGTACGAGCAGTACTTC
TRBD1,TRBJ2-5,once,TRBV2,CASSERQGGSGETQYF,TGTGCCAGCAGTGAAAGACAGGGGGGTTCTGGGGAGACCCAGTACTTC
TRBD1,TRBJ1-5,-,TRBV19,CASSWGQDKNQPQHF,TGTGCCAGTAGTTGGGGACAGGATAAAAATCAGCCCCAGCATTTT
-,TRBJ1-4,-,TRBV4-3,CASSQERQNEKLFF,TGCGCCAGCAGCCAAGAGAGGCAAAATGAAAAACTGTTTTTT
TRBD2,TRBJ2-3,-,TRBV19,CASSIGQRELGTDTQYF,TGTGCCAGTAGTATAGGTCAGCGGGAGTTAGGGACAGATACGCAGTATTTT
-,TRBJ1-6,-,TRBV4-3,CASSQADRSSSYNSPLHF,TGCGCCAGCAGCCAAGCGGACAGATCCAGCTCCTATAATTCACCCCTCCACTTT
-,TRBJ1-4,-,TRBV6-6,CASSPEVGGSPNEKLFF,TGTGCCAGCAGTCCCGAGGTTGGGGGGTCGCCTAATGAAAAACTGTTTTTT
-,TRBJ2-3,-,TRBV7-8,CASSFGSTDTQYF,TGTGCCAGCAGCTTCGGTAGCACAGATACGCAGTATTTT
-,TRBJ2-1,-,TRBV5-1,CASSSTGSNEQFF,TGCGCCAGCAGCTCCACAGGGAGCAATGAGCAGTTCTTC
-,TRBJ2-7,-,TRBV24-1,CATSDSAGEQYF,TGTGCCACCAGTGATTCGGCGGGGGAGCAGTACTTC
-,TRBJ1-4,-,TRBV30,CAWSAPGSGGNEKLFF,TGTGCCTGGAGTGCCCCAGGTAGTGGAGGGAACGAAAAACTGTTTTTT
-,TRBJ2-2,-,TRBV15,CATSRDRGGADTGELFF,TGTGCCACCAGCAGAGATAGGGGGGGCGCGGACACCGGGGAGCTGTTTTTT
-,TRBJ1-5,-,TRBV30,CAWSSKGAQPQHF,TGTGCCTGGAGTAGTAAAGGGGCTCAGCCCCAGCATTTT
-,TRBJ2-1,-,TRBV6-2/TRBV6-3,CASSYPGLSDEQFF,TGTGCCAGCAGTTACCCGGGACTTTCCGATGAGCAGTTCTTC
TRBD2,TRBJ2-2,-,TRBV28,CASRWGTSGSGELFF,TGTGCCAGCAGATGGGGGACTAGCGGGAGTGGGGAGCTGTTTTTT
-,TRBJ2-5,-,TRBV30,CAWSVSNQETQYF,TGTGCCTGGAGTGTAAGCAACCAAGAGACCCAGTACTTC
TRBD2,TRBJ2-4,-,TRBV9,CASGSGSQNIQYF,TGTGCCAGCGGGAGCGGGAGCCAAAACATTCAGTACTTC
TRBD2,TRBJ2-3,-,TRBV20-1,CSASLAGEPDTQYF,TGCAGTGCTAGTCTAGCGGGAGAACCAGATACGCAGTATTTT
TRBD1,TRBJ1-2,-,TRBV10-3,CAISESTGAFERYTF,TGTGCCATCAGTGAGTCCACAGGGGCTTTCGAGCGCTACACCTTC
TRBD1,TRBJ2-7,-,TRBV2,CASSEFSGQGLEQYF,TGTGCCAGCAGTGAATTTTCAGGACAGGGCCTCGAGCAGTACTTC
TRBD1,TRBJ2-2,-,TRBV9,CASKGASGELFF,TGTGCCAGCAAGGGGGCGTCCGGGGAGCTGTTTTTT
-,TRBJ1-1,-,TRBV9,CASSAQPGETEAFF,TGTGCCAGCAGCGCACAACCGGGTGAGACTGAAGCTTTCTTT
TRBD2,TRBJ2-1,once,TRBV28,CASSPVAGGYNEQFF,TGTGCCAGCAGTCCCGTAGCGGGAGGGTACAATGAGCAGTTCTTC
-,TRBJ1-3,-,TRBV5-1,CASSPFLALEGAGNTIYF,TGCGCCAGCAGCCCTTTCCTAGCTCTTGAGGGGGCTGGAAACACCATATATTTT
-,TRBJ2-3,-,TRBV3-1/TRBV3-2,CASSPFRSTDTQYF,TGTGCCAGCAGCCCTTTTAGAAGCACAGATACGCAGTATTTT
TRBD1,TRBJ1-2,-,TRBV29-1,CSVGTGGDYGYTF,TGCAGCGTCGGGACAGGGGGCGACTATGGCTACACCTTC
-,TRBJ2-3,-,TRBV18,CASSPPISENTDTQYF,TGTGCCAGCTCACCACCGATCTCGGAGAACACAGATACGCAGTATTTT
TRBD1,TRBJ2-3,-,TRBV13,CASSVGQGATDTQYF,TGTGCCAGCAGCGTCGGACAGGGGGCGACAGATACGCAGTATTTT
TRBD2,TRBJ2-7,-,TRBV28,CASTPGTTTYEQYF,TGTGCCAGCACCCCCGGGACTACTACCTACGAGCAGTACTTC